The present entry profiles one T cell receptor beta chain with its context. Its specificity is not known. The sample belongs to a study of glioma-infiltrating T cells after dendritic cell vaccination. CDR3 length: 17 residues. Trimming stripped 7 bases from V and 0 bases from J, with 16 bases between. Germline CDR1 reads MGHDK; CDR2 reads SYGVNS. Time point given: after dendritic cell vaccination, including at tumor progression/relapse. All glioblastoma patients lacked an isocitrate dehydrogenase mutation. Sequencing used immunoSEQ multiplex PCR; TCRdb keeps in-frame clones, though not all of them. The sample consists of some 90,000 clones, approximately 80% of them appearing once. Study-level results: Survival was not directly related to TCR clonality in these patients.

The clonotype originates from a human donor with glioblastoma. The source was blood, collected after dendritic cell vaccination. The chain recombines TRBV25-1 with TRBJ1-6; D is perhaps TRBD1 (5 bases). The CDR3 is CASKGTGISSYNSPLHF. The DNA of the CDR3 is TGTGCCAGCAAGGGGACTGGGATTAGCTCCTATAATTCACCCCTCCACTTT.